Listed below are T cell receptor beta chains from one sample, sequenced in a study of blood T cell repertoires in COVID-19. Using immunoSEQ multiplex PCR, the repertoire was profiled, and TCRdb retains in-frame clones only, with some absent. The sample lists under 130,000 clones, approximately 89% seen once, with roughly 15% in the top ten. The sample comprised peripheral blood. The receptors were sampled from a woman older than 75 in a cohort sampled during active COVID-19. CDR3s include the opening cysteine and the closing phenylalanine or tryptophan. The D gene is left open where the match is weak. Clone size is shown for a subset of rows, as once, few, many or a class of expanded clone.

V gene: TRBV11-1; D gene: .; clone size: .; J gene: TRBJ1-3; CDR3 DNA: TGTGCCAGCAGCCGGGAGTTCGACTCTGGAAACACCATATATTTT; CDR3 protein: CASSREFDSGNTIYF
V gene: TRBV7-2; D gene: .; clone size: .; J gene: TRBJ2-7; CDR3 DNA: TGTGCCAGCAGCTTTCGGAGGCAGGACTACGAGCAGTACTTC; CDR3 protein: CASSFRRQDYEQYF
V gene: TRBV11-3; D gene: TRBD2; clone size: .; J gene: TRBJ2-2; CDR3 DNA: TGTGCCAGCAGCTACGGGACTAGAGCCGGGGAGCTGTTTTTT; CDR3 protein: CASSYGTRAGELFF
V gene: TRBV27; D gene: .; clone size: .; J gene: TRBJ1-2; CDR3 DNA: TGTGCCAGCAGGCCCCGACAGAGTAACTATGGCTACACCTTC; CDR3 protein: CASRPRQSNYGYTF
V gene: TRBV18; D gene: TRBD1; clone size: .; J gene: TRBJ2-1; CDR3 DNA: TGTGCCAGCTCACCCGGGACAGGGGGAGGCAATGAGCAGTTCTTC; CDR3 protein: CASSPGTGGGNEQFF
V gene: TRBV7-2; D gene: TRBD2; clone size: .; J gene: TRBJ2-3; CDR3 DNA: TGTGCCAGCAGCTGGGGGGGTCGGAGCGGGAGGGCCTCAGATACGCAGTATTTT; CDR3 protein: CASSWGGRSGRASDTQYF
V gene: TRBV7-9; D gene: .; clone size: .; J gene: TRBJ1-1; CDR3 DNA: TGTGCCAGCAGCCGACCCGGACAGTTAGCTTTCTTT; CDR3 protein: CASSRPGQLAFF
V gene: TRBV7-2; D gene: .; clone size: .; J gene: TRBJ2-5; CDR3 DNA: TGTGCCAGCAGCTTACGGGGGGACAAAGAGACCCAGTACTTC; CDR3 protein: CASSLRGDKETQYF
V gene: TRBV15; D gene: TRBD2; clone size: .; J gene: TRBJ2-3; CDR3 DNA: TGTGCCACCAGCAGAGAAGGAGCGCTAGCGGTCACAGATACGCAGTATTTT; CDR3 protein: CATSREGALAVTDTQYF
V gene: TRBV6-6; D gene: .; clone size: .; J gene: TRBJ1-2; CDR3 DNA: TGTGCCAGAAGGTGGCAGGTATTACGTGGCTACACCTTC; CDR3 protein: CARRWQVLRGYTF
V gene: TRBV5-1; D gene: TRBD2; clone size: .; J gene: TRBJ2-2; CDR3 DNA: TGCGCCAGCAGCTTCGGACTAGCGGGTACCGGGGAGCTGTTTTTT; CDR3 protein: CASSFGLAGTGELFF
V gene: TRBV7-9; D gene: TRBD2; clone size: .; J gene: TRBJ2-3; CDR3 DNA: TGTGCCAGCAGCTCGACTAGCGGGAGGGCCCCTACGCAGTATTTT; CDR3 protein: CASSSTSGRAPTQYF
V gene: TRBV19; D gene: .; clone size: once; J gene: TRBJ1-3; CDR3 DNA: TGTGCCAGTAGCCCGACAGCCTTCTCTGGAAACACCATATATTTT; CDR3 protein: CASSPTAFSGNTIYF
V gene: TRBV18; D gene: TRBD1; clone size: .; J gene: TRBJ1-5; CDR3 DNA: TGTGCCAGCTCACCACGACAGGGAGAGGGGCCCCAGCATTTT; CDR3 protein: CASSPRQGEGPQHF
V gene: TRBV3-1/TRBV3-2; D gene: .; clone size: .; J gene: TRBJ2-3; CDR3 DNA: TGTGCCAGCAGCCAAGGGGACTTAGATACGCAGTATTTT; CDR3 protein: CASSQGDLDTQYF
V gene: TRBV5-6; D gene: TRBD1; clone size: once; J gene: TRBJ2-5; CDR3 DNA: TGTGCCAGCAGCTTACCCGGACAGGGGGAACAAGAGACCCAGTACTTC; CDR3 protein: CASSLPGQGEQETQYF
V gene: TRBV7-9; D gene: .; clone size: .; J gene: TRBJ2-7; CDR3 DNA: TGTGCCAGCAGCGTAACAGGGCAATCCGAGCAGTACTTC; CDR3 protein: CASSVTGQSEQYF
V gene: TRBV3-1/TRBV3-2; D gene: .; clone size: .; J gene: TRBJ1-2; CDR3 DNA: TGTGCCAGCAGCCAATTAACAGGCTATGGCTACACCTTC; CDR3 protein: CASSQLTGYGYTF
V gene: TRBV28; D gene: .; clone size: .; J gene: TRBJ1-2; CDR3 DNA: TGTGCCAGCAGTCCTACTCGGGGGGTGGGTTATGGCTACACCTTC; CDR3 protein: CASSPTRGVGYGYTF
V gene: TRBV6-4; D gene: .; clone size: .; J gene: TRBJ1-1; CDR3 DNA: TGTGCCAGAACCGGGACAGAAGCTTTCTTT; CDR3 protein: CARTGTEAFF
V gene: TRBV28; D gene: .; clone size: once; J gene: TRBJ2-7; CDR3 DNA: TGTGCCAGCACCACCGAGGCCGGGAGTTCCTACGAGCAGTACTTC; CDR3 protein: CASTTEAGSSYEQYF
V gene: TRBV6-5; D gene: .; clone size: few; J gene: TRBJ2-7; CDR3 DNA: TGTGCCAGCAGTTATGTGTCAAGCGACAGATACTACGAGCAGTACTTC; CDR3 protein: CASSYVSSDRYYEQYF
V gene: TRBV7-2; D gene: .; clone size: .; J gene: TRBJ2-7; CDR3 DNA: TGTGCCAGCAGCTTAGCCTACAGGGAATTGAACGAGCAGTACTTC; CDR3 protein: CASSLAYRELNEQYF
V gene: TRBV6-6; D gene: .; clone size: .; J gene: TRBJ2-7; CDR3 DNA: TGTGCCAGCAGGCCTCCTGGGACTCCGTACGAGCAGTACTTC; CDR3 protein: CASRPPGTPYEQYF
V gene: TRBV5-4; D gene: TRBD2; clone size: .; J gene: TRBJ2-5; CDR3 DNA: TGTGCCAGCAGCTTGGATTGGGGGGGCCAAGAGACCCAGTACTTC; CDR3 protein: CASSLDWGGQETQYF
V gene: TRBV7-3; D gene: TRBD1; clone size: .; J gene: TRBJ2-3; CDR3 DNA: TGTGCCAGCAGGGCTACAGGGGTGGATACGCAGTATTTT; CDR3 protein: CASRATGVDTQYF
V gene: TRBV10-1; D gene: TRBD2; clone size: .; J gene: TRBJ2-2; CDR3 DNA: TGCGCCAGCAGTGAGGGGGGACTAGCGATGAACACCGGGGAGCTGTTTTTT; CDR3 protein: CASSEGGLAMNTGELFF
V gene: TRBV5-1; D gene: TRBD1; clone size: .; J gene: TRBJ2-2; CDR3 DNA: TGCGCCAGCAACCTAAGGGGACAGGCGAACACCGGGGAGCTGTTTTTT; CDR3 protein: CASNLRGQANTGELFF
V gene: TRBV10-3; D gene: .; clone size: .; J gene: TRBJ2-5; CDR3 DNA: TGTGCCATCAGCCCAGCAGGGAGGTCACAAGAGACCCAGTACTTC; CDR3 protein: CAISPAGRSQETQYF
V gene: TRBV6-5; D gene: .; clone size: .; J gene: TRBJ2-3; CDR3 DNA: TGTGCCAGCAGGGTAGACAGAATAGATACGCAGTATTTT; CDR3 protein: CASRVDRIDTQYF
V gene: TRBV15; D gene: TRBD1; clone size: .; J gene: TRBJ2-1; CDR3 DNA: TGTGCCACCAGCCCCGGACAGGGCTACAATGAGCAGTTCTTC; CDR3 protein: CATSPGQGYNEQFF
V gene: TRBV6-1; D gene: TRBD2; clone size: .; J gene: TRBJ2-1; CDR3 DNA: TGTGCCAGCAGTGAAATGCCCAGCGGGGGGGCCAATGAGCAGTTCTTC; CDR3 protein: CASSEMPSGGANEQFF
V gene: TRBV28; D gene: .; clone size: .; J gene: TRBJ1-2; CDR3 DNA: TGTGCCAGCAGTTCCCAGGCAAACTATGGCTACACCTTC; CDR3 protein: CASSSQANYGYTF
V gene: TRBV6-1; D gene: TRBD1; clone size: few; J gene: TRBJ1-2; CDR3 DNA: TGTGCCAGCAGTGAAGCGCGGTTAGGGACAGGGGCTTACGGCTACACCTTC; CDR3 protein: CASSEARLGTGAYGYTF
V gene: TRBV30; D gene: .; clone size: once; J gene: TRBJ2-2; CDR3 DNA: TGTGCCTGGGGGTGGGGGGTGATCGCCGGGGAGCTGTTTTTT; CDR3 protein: CAWGWGVIAGELFF
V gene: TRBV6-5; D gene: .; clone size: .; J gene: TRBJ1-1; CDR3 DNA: TGTGCCAGCAGTTCGGGGTTGAACACTGAAGCTTTCTTT; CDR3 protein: CASSSGLNTEAFF
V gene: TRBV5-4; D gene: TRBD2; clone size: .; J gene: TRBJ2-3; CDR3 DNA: TGTGCCAGCTCCCCGGGACTAGTGGCAGATACGCAGTATTTT; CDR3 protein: CASSPGLVADTQYF
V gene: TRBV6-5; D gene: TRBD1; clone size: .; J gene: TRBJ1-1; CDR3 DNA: TGTGCCAGCAGATTTGACAGGGTGAACACTGAAGCTTTCTTT; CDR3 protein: CASRFDRVNTEAFF
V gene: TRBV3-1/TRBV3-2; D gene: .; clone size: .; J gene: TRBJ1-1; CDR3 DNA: TGTGCCAGCAGCCAAAGGGGTAGGTCCGAAGCTTTCTTT; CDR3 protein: CASSQRGRSEAFF
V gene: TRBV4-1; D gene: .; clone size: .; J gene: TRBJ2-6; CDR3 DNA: TGCGCCAGCAGCCAAGATCAGGACAAGCACTATGGGGCCAACGTCCTGACTTTC; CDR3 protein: CASSQDQDKHYGANVLTF
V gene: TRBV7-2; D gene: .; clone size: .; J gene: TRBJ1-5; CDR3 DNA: TGTGCCAGCAGCTTAGGGAGGGAGGGGGGGCAGCCCCAGCATTTT; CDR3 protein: CASSLGREGGQPQHF
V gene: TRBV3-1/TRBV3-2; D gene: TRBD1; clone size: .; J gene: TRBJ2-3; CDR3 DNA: TGTGCCAGCAGCCAAGACTGGGACAGCACCACAGATACGCAGTATTTT; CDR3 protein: CASSQDWDSTTDTQYF
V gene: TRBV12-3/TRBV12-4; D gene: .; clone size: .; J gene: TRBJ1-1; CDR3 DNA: TGTGCCAGCACCCTCCAGTTGAACACTGAAGCTTTCTTT; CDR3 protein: CASTLQLNTEAFF
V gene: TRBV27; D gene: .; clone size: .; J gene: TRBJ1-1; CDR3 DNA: TGTGCCAGCAGTTTAAGGGAGTTTACTGAAGCTTTCTTT; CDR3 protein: CASSLREFTEAFF
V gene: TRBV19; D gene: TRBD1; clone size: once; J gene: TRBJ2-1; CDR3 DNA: TGTGCCAGTAGTAAATCCGGGACAGCAACCTACAATGAGCAGTTCTTC; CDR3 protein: CASSKSGTATYNEQFF
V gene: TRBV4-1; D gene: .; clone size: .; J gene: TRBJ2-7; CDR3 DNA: TGCGCCAGCAGCCAACCCCCCCCGGGGCAGTACTTC; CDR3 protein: CASSQPPPGQYF
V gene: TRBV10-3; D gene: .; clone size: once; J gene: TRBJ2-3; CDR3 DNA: TGTGCCATCAGTGACCCTGTGAGCCCAGATACGCAGTATTTT; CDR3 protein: CAISDPVSPDTQYF
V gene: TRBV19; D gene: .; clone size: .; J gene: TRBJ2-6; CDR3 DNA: TGTGCCAGTAGTATTCTAAGGGGTGGGGCCAACGTCCTGACTTTC; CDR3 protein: CASSILRGGANVLTF